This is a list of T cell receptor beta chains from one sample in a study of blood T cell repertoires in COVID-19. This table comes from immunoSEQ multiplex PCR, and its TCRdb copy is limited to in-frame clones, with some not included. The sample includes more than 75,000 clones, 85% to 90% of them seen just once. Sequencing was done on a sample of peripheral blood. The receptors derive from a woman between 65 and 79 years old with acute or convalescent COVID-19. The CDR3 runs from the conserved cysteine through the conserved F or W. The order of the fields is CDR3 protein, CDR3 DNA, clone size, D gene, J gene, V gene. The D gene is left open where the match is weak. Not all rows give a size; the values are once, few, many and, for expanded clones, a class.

CDR3 protein: CASSLWGGTGSQGYTF
CDR3 DNA: TGTGCCAGCAGTTTGTGGGGGGGTACAGGGTCGCAGGGCTACACCTTC
clone size: .
D gene: .
J gene: TRBJ1-2
V gene: TRBV28

CDR3 protein: CASSLVGTHNEQFF
CDR3 DNA: TGCGCCAGCAGCTTGGTTGGCACACACAATGAGCAGTTCTTC
clone size: .
D gene: .
J gene: TRBJ2-1
V gene: TRBV5-1

CDR3 protein: CASSRQGGTNEKLFF
CDR3 DNA: TGTGCCAGCAGTCGACAGGGGGGAACTAATGAAAAACTGTTTTTT
clone size: .
D gene: TRBD1
J gene: TRBJ1-4
V gene: TRBV2

CDR3 protein: CASSLLRTGGNSPLHF
CDR3 DNA: TGTGCCAGCAGTTTACTGAGAACAGGGGGCAATTCACCCCTCCACTTT
clone size: .
D gene: TRBD1
J gene: TRBJ1-6
V gene: TRBV27

CDR3 protein: CASSPSREEGYTF
CDR3 DNA: TGCGCCAGCAGTCCTTCCCGGGAGGAAGGCTACACCTTC
clone size: .
D gene: .
J gene: TRBJ1-2
V gene: TRBV10-1

CDR3 protein: CASSSGTGTDTQYF
CDR3 DNA: TGTGCCAGCAGCTCCGGGACAGGGACAGATACGCAGTATTTT
clone size: .
D gene: TRBD1
J gene: TRBJ2-3
V gene: TRBV3-1/TRBV3-2

CDR3 protein: CASSFEATNEKLFF
CDR3 DNA: TGTGCCAGCAGCTTCGAGGCAACTAATGAAAAACTGTTTTTT
clone size: .
D gene: .
J gene: TRBJ1-4
V gene: TRBV11-1

CDR3 protein: CASSTPTGAHYGYTF
CDR3 DNA: TGTGCCAGTAGTACGCCCACAGGGGCCCACTATGGCTACACCTTC
clone size: .
D gene: TRBD1
J gene: TRBJ1-2
V gene: TRBV19

CDR3 protein: CASARQGKYNEQFF
CDR3 DNA: TGTGCCAGCGCCCGGCAGGGGAAATACAATGAGCAGTTCTTC
clone size: .
D gene: .
J gene: TRBJ2-1
V gene: TRBV27

CDR3 protein: CASSQGAGGAGTGNTIYF
CDR3 DNA: TGTGCCAGCAGCCAAGGGGCAGGGGGTGCGGGAACTGGAAACACCATATATTTT
clone size: once
D gene: TRBD1
J gene: TRBJ1-3
V gene: TRBV7-2

CDR3 protein: CASSSGQSSGANVLTF
CDR3 DNA: TGCGCCAGCAGCTCGGGACAGAGCTCTGGGGCCAACGTCCTGACTTTC
clone size: .
D gene: TRBD1
J gene: TRBJ2-6
V gene: TRBV5-1

CDR3 protein: CASSFGGMVNYGYTF
CDR3 DNA: TGTGCCAGCAGCTTTGGGGGCATGGTGAACTATGGCTACACCTTC
clone size: .
D gene: .
J gene: TRBJ1-2
V gene: TRBV7-9

CDR3 protein: CAISDQGASSGANVLTF
CDR3 DNA: TGTGCCATCAGTGACCAGGGGGCCAGCTCTGGGGCCAACGTCCTGACTTTC
clone size: .
D gene: TRBD1
J gene: TRBJ2-6
V gene: TRBV10-3

CDR3 protein: CASSEQGRIDTQYF
CDR3 DNA: TGTGCCAGCAGTGAACAGGGGCGTATAGATACGCAGTATTTT
clone size: .
D gene: .
J gene: TRBJ2-3
V gene: TRBV6-1

CDR3 protein: CASSVGGGFTGDTQYF
CDR3 DNA: TGTGCCAGCAGCGTAGGCGGGGGCTTCACGGGAGATACGCAGTATTTT
clone size: .
D gene: .
J gene: TRBJ2-3
V gene: TRBV9

CDR3 protein: CASSKFLSTGQETQYF
CDR3 DNA: TGTGCCAGCAGTAAGTTTCTCTCGACAGGTCAAGAGACCCAGTACTTC
clone size: .
D gene: .
J gene: TRBJ2-5
V gene: TRBV3-1/TRBV3-2

CDR3 protein: CASGTGSGYTF
CDR3 DNA: TGTGCCAGCGGCACCGGGAGCGGCTACACCTTC
clone size: .
D gene: .
J gene: TRBJ1-2
V gene: TRBV11-3

CDR3 protein: CASSYAGGRAEKLFF
CDR3 DNA: TGTGCCAGCAGTTACGCAGGGGGGAGAGCTGAAAAACTGTTTTTT
clone size: .
D gene: TRBD1
J gene: TRBJ1-4
V gene: TRBV6-5

CDR3 protein: CASSLVGRGGSETQYF
CDR3 DNA: TGTGCCAGCAGCTTAGTTGGGCGGGGGGGCTCTGAGACCCAGTACTTC
clone size: .
D gene: TRBD2
J gene: TRBJ2-5
V gene: TRBV7-2

CDR3 protein: CASSRATWGAGELFF
CDR3 DNA: TGCGCCAGCAGCCGCGCAACGTGGGGCGCCGGGGAGCTGTTTTTT
clone size: many
D gene: .
J gene: TRBJ2-2
V gene: TRBV4-3

CDR3 protein: CASLSLAGVGTQYF
CDR3 DNA: TGTGCCAGCCTTTCACTAGCGGGGGTCGGTACGCAGTATTTT
clone size: .
D gene: TRBD2
J gene: TRBJ2-3
V gene: TRBV28

CDR3 protein: CASSRLAGPSPDTQYF
CDR3 DNA: TGTGCCAGCTCGAGACTAGCGGGACCCTCCCCAGATACGCAGTATTTT
clone size: once
D gene: TRBD2
J gene: TRBJ2-3
V gene: TRBV27

CDR3 protein: CASGTGRNTGELFF
CDR3 DNA: TGTGCCAGCGGGACAGGACGGAACACCGGGGAGCTGTTTTTT
clone size: .
D gene: TRBD1
J gene: TRBJ2-2
V gene: TRBV27

CDR3 protein: CASSPRGTSGRAGEETQYF
CDR3 DNA: TGTGCCAGCAGCCCGAGGGGGACTAGCGGGAGGGCCGGGGAAGAGACCCAGTACTTC
clone size: .
D gene: TRBD2
J gene: TRBJ2-5
V gene: TRBV11-2

CDR3 protein: CASSESRGQGVNEQFF
CDR3 DNA: TGTGCCAGCAGTGAATCGAGAGGACAGGGAGTCAATGAGCAGTTCTTC
clone size: .
D gene: TRBD1
J gene: TRBJ2-1
V gene: TRBV25-1

CDR3 protein: CASSQRGETQYF
CDR3 DNA: TGTGCCAGCAGCCAGCGAGGGGAGACCCAGTACTTC
clone size: .
D gene: .
J gene: TRBJ2-5
V gene: TRBV3-1/TRBV3-2

CDR3 protein: CASSLGQYAFF
CDR3 DNA: TGTGCCAGCAGCTTGGGACAGTATGCTTTCTTT
clone size: few
D gene: .
J gene: TRBJ1-1
V gene: TRBV5-5

CDR3 protein: CASSNKAGSPYNEQFF
CDR3 DNA: TGTGCCAGCAGCAACAAAGCGGGATCACCCTACAATGAGCAGTTCTTC
clone size: .
D gene: TRBD2
J gene: TRBJ2-1
V gene: TRBV6-4

CDR3 protein: CASSPSSGDQETQYF
CDR3 DNA: TGTGCCAGCAGTCCCTCTTCAGGGGACCAAGAGACCCAGTACTTC
clone size: few
D gene: .
J gene: TRBJ2-5
V gene: TRBV6-5

CDR3 protein: CASSLWTGQSKGTQYF
CDR3 DNA: TGTGCCAGCAGTTTATGGACCGGACAGTCTAAGGGGACCCAGTACTTC
clone size: .
D gene: .
J gene: TRBJ2-5
V gene: TRBV28

CDR3 protein: CASGWPDRQNTEAFF
CDR3 DNA: TGTGCTAGTGGTTGGCCGGACAGGCAGAACACTGAGGCTTTCTTT
clone size: .
D gene: TRBD1
J gene: TRBJ1-1
V gene: TRBV12-5

CDR3 protein: CASSLAASSYNEQFF
CDR3 DNA: TGTGCCAGCAGCTTAGCAGCTAGCTCCTACAATGAGCAGTTCTTC
clone size: few
D gene: .
J gene: TRBJ2-1
V gene: TRBV7-9

CDR3 protein: CASSDSRGGQGNGYTF
CDR3 DNA: TGTGCCAGCAGTGACTCGAGGGGGGGACAGGGGAATGGCTACACCTTC
clone size: .
D gene: TRBD1
J gene: TRBJ1-2
V gene: TRBV6-4

CDR3 protein: CASSRDRVSPLHF
CDR3 DNA: TGCGCCAGCAGCAGGGACAGGGTTTCACCCCTCCACTTT
clone size: .
D gene: TRBD1
J gene: TRBJ1-6
V gene: TRBV5-1

CDR3 protein: CASVPHPGYGYTF
CDR3 DNA: TGTGCCAGTGTACCTCATCCAGGTTATGGCTACACCTTC
clone size: .
D gene: .
J gene: TRBJ1-2
V gene: TRBV19

CDR3 protein: CASISGSESGANVLTF
CDR3 DNA: TGTGCCAGCATATCTGGTTCAGAATCTGGGGCCAACGTCCTGACTTTC
clone size: .
D gene: .
J gene: TRBJ2-6
V gene: TRBV28

CDR3 protein: CASRGTGLHEQFF
CDR3 DNA: TGTGCCAGCAGGGGAACAGGATTGCATGAGCAGTTCTTC
clone size: .
D gene: .
J gene: TRBJ2-1
V gene: TRBV13

CDR3 protein: CASSQGWTGTPTDTQYF
CDR3 DNA: TGCGCCAGCAGCCAAGGTTGGACAGGAACCCCCACAGATACGCAGTATTTT
clone size: .
D gene: TRBD1
J gene: TRBJ2-3
V gene: TRBV4-3

CDR3 protein: CASIPHGRINNEQFF
CDR3 DNA: TGTGCCAGCATTCCCCATGGGAGGATAAACAATGAGCAGTTCTTC
clone size: .
D gene: .
J gene: TRBJ2-1
V gene: TRBV7-8

CDR3 protein: CATSVGSGLSDTQYF
CDR3 DNA: TGTGCCACCAGTGTTGGGAGTGGGTTATCAGATACGCAGTATTTT
clone size: .
D gene: .
J gene: TRBJ2-3
V gene: TRBV24-1

CDR3 protein: CASSLSPSRDRVSSSYNEQFF
CDR3 DNA: TGTGCCAGCAGTTTAAGCCCCTCCCGGGACAGGGTATCGAGCTCCTACAATGAGCAGTTCTTC
clone size: .
D gene: TRBD1
J gene: TRBJ2-1
V gene: TRBV27

CDR3 protein: CASSLASDSGNTIYF
CDR3 DNA: TGTGCCAGCAGCTTAGCCAGTGACTCTGGAAACACCATATATTTT
clone size: few
D gene: .
J gene: TRBJ1-3
V gene: TRBV7-8

CDR3 protein: CASRTWSADTQYF
CDR3 DNA: TGTGCCAGTAGGACCTGGAGCGCAGATACGCAGTATTTT
clone size: .
D gene: .
J gene: TRBJ2-3
V gene: TRBV19

CDR3 protein: CASSQGQVNQPQHF
CDR3 DNA: TGTGCCAGCAGCCAGGGACAGGTGAATCAGCCCCAGCATTTT
clone size: .
D gene: TRBD1
J gene: TRBJ1-5
V gene: TRBV2

CDR3 protein: CASSLGQAPQSRAEKKLFF
CDR3 DNA: TGCGCCAGCAGCTTAGGACAGGCGCCTCAGAGTAGAGCTGAAAAAAAACTGTTTTTT
clone size: .
D gene: TRBD1
J gene: TRBJ1-4
V gene: TRBV5-1

CDR3 protein: CASSLVAGGTGELFF
CDR3 DNA: TGTGCCAGCAGCTTAGTAGCGGGGGGAACCGGGGAGCTGTTTTTT
clone size: once
D gene: TRBD2
J gene: TRBJ2-2
V gene: TRBV7-8

CDR3 protein: CASSLGGTSGRTDTQYF
CDR3 DNA: TGCGCCAGCAGCTTGGGGGGGACTAGCGGGAGGACAGATACGCAGTATTTT
clone size: .
D gene: TRBD2
J gene: TRBJ2-3
V gene: TRBV5-1

CDR3 protein: CASSQGGGLRGYGYTF
CDR3 DNA: TGTGCCAGCAGCCAAGGAGGGGGCCTCAGGGGCTATGGCTACACCTTC
clone size: once
D gene: TRBD1
J gene: TRBJ1-2
V gene: TRBV3-1/TRBV3-2

CDR3 protein: CASSSEGLAGETQYF
CDR3 DNA: TGTGCCAGTAGCTCCGAGGGACTAGCGGGAGAGACCCAGTACTTC
clone size: .
D gene: TRBD2
J gene: TRBJ2-5
V gene: TRBV19

CDR3 protein: CASSAYSGQGNYGYTF
CDR3 DNA: TGTGCCAGCAGTGCGTACTCGGGACAAGGGAACTATGGCTACACCTTC
clone size: .
D gene: .
J gene: TRBJ1-2
V gene: TRBV27

CDR3 protein: CASSLQEDTEAFF
CDR3 DNA: TGTGCCAGCAGTTTGCAGGAGGACACTGAAGCTTTCTTT
clone size: .
D gene: .
J gene: TRBJ1-1
V gene: TRBV27

CDR3 protein: CASKRTVNTEAFF
CDR3 DNA: TGTGCCAGCAAGCGGACAGTGAACACTGAAGCTTTCTTT
clone size: .
D gene: .
J gene: TRBJ1-1
V gene: TRBV2

CDR3 protein: CASSRGSGGLKETQYF
CDR3 DNA: TGTGCCAGCAGCCGTGGGAGCGGGGGTTTGAAAGAGACCCAGTACTTC
clone size: .
D gene: TRBD2
J gene: TRBJ2-5
V gene: TRBV5-4

CDR3 protein: CASSNPAEAPYNEQFF
CDR3 DNA: TGTGCCAGCAGTAACCCCGCCGAAGCTCCCTACAATGAGCAGTTCTTC
clone size: .
D gene: .
J gene: TRBJ2-1
V gene: TRBV27

CDR3 protein: CASSSGIHNEQFF
CDR3 DNA: TGTGCCAGCAGCTCCGGGATACACAATGAGCAGTTCTTC
clone size: .
D gene: .
J gene: TRBJ2-1
V gene: TRBV11-3

CDR3 protein: CASSLRVNGLNTEAFF
CDR3 DNA: TGTGCCAGCAGCTTAAGAGTGAACGGGTTGAACACTGAAGCTTTCTTT
clone size: .
D gene: .
J gene: TRBJ1-1
V gene: TRBV7-9

CDR3 protein: CASSSKGTGGRETQYF
CDR3 DNA: TGTGCCAGCAGCTCGAAGGGGACAGGGGGACGAGAGACCCAGTACTTC
clone size: .
D gene: TRBD1
J gene: TRBJ2-5
V gene: TRBV7-2

CDR3 protein: CASSSRLKGDHNSPLHF
CDR3 DNA: TGTGCCAGCAGTTCCAGACTCAAGGGGGACCATAATTCACCCCTCCACTTT
clone size: .
D gene: .
J gene: TRBJ1-6
V gene: TRBV28

CDR3 protein: CASSFIEGEQFF
CDR3 DNA: TGTGCCAGCAGCTTTATCGAGGGGGAACAGTTCTTC
clone size: .
D gene: .
J gene: TRBJ2-1
V gene: TRBV11-3

CDR3 protein: CASSDSSGTRYNEQFF
CDR3 DNA: TGTGCCAGCAGCGACTCATCCGGGACTAGGTACAATGAGCAGTTCTTC
clone size: .
D gene: TRBD2
J gene: TRBJ2-1
V gene: TRBV6-4